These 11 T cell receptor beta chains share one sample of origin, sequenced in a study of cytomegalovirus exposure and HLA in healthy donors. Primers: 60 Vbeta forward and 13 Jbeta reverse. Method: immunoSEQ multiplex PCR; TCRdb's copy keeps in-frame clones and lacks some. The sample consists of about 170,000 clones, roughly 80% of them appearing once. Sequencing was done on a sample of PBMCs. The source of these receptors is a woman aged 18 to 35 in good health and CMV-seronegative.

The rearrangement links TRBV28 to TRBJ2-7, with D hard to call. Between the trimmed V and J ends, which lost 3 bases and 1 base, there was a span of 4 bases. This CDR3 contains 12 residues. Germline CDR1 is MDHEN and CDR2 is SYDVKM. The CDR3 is CASSFSSYEQYF. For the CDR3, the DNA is TGTGCCAGCAGTTTCTCGTCCTACGAGCAGTACTTC.

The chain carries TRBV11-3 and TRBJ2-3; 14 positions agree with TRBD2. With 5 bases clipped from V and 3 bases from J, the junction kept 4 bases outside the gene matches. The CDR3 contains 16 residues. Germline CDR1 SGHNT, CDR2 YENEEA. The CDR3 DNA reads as TGTGCCAGCAGCAAAGGGACTAGCGGGAGAACAGATACGCAGTATTTT. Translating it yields CASSKGTSGRTDTQYF.

The DNA of the CDR3 is TGTGCCTGGAGCCTAGGGGGCTCTGGAAACACCATATATTTT. It encodes CAWSLGGSGNTIYF. The chain has TRBV30 and TRBJ1-3; D may be TRBD1 (6 bases). This CDR3 is built from 14 residues. Deletions cut 3 bases from V and 0 bases from J, with 9 bases between. In germline, CDR1 is GTSNPN, CDR2 SVGIG (reference sequence). Full variable domain (rest looked up from reference TRBV30 and TRBJ1-3): SQTIHQWPATLVQPVGSPLSLECTVEGTSNPNLYWYRQAAGRGLQLLFYSVGIGQISSEVPQNLSASRPQDRQFILSSKKLLLSDSGFYLCAWSLGGSGNTIYFGEGSWLTVV.

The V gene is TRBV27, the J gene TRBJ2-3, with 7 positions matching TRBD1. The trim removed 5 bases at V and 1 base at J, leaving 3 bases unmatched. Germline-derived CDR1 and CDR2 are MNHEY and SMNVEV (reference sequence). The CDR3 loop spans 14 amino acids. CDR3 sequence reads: CASSLDRGTDTQYF. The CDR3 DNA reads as TGTGCCAGCAGTCTCGACAGGGGCACAGATACGCAGTATTTT.

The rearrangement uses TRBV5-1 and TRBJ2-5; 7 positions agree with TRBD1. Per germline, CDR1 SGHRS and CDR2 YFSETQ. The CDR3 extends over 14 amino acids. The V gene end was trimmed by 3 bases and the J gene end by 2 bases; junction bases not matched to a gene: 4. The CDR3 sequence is CASSWGTAQETQYF. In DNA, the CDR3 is TGCGCCAGCAGCTGGGGGACAGCTCAAGAGACCCAGTACTTC.

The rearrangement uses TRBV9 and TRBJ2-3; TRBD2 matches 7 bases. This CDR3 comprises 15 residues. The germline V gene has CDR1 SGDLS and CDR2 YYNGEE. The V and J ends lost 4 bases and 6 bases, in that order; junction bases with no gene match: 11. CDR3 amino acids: CASSPRGGSGDTQYF. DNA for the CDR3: TGTGCCAGCAGCCCCCGGGGCGGGAGTGGCGATACGCAGTATTTT.

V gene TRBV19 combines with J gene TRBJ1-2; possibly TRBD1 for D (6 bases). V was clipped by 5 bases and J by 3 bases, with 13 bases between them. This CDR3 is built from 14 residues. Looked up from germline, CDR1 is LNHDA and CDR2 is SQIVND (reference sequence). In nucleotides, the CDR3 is TGTGCCAGTAGTTGGACAGACGACTACTATGGCTACACCTTC. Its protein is CASSWTDDYYGYTF.

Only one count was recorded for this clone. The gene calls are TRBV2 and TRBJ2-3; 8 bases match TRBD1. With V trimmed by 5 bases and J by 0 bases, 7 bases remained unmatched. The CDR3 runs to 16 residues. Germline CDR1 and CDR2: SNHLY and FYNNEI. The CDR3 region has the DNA TGTGCCAGCAGTATCCGGGACAGGACGAGCACAGATACGCAGTATTTT. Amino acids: CASSIRDRTSTDTQYF.

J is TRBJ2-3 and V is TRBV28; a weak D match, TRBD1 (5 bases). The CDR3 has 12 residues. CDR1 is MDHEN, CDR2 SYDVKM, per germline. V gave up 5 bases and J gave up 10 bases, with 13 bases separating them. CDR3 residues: CASSDGHVAQYF. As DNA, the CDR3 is TGTGCCAGCAGTGACGGACATGTTGCGCAGTATTTT.

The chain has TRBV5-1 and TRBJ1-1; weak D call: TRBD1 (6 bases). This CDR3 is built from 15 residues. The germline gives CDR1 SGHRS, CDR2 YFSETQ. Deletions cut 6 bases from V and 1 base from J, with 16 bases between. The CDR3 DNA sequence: TGCGCCAGCACCCTCTGGCGGGGGGCGAACACTGAAGCTTTCTTT. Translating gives CASTLWRGANTEAFF.

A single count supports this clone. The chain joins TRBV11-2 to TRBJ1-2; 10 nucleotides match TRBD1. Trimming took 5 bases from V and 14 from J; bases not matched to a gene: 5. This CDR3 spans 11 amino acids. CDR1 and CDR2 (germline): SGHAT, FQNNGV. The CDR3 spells CASSLDRGQTF. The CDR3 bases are TGTGCCAGCAGCCTCGACAGGGGGCAAACCTTC.